Listed below are T cell receptor beta chains from one sample, sequenced in a study of response to subunit inactivated influenza vaccine. TCRdb independently ran MiXCR on the RT-PCR reads; one entry per CDR3 protein. The data contain under 200,000 distinct CDR3 sequences, 10% to 15% of them singletons. These data also formed part of another study, on T cells expressing NK-cell markers.

Sequenced here: CD8+ T cells sorted from PBMCs, sampled 12 days after vaccination. The receptors stem from a man between 45 and 60 years old who received an inactivated influenza vaccine. CDR3s include the opening cysteine and the closing phenylalanine or tryptophan. A D gene is named only where the DNA matches it firmly. For some rows the clone size is stated as once, few or many, or as a class when expanded; others skip it.

D: .
size: many
J: TRBJ2-5
V: TRBV3-1
DNA: TGTGCCAGCAGCCAAGAATTTGGCGGAGGTTTAGAGACCCAGTACTTC
CDR3: CASSQEFGGGLETQYF

D: TRBD2
size: .
J: TRBJ2-1
V: TRBV7-9
DNA: TGTGCCAGCAGCTCGGGACTAGATCGCTACAATGAGCAGTTCTTC
CDR3: CASSSGLDRYNEQFF

D: .
size: .
J: TRBJ1-2
V: TRBV6-1
DNA: TGTGCCAGCAGCCCAGGGTTTGGTGACTATGGCTACACCTTC
CDR3: CASSPGFGDYGYTF

D: .
size: many
J: TRBJ2-7
V: TRBV21-1
DNA: TGTGCCAGCAGCAAAAGTGGGTGCGGGAGGGCTCGGAACGAGCAGTACTTC
CDR3: CASSKSGCGRARNEQYF

D: .
size: once
J: TRBJ1-1
V: TRBV28
DNA: TGTGCCAGCACCTTAGACAGTTTCGTGAACACTGAAGCTTTCTTT
CDR3: CASTLDSFVNTEAFF

D: TRBD2
size: few
J: TRBJ2-2
V: TRBV29-1
DNA: TGCAGCGTTGTGGGGCTGGCTAGCGGGAGTGGCGCCGGGGAGCTGTTTTTT
CDR3: CSVVGLASGSGAGELFF

D: TRBD2
size: .
J: TRBJ2-1
V: TRBV28
DNA: TGTGCCAGCAGTTTGGATAGCGGGGGGAATTTATACAATGAGCAGTTCTTC
CDR3: CASSLDSGGNLYNEQFF

D: .
size: many
J: TRBJ1-1
V: TRBV9
DNA: TGTGCCAGCAGCGGAGCCCGGGGCGGGGACACTGAAGCTTTCTTT
CDR3: CASSGARGGDTEAFF

D: .
size: .
J: TRBJ1-5
V: TRBV5-5
DNA: TGTGCCAGCAGCCCCGGGACCATCCCATGGCCCCAGCATTTT
CDR3: CASSPGTIPWPQHF

D: TRBD1
size: .
J: TRBJ2-3
V: TRBV15
DNA: TGTGCCACCAGCGGCCGGGACAGCCACACAGATACGCAGTATTTT
CDR3: CATSGRDSHTDTQYF

D: TRBD1
size: few
J: TRBJ2-5
V: TRBV6-1
DNA: TGTGCCAGCAGTCCTGAGGGGGCAGGTTTGGAGACCCAGTACTTC
CDR3: CASSPEGAGLETQYF

D: TRBD1
size: many
J: TRBJ2-5
V: TRBV7-9
DNA: TGTGCCAGCAGCCGGACAGGGGGCGATGAGACCCAGTACTTC
CDR3: CASSRTGGDETQYF

D: .
size: .
J: TRBJ2-2
V: TRBV12-3/TRBV12-4
DNA: TGTGCCAGCAGTTCACCGTGGCTTAAGGCGAACACCGGGGAGCTGTTTTTT
CDR3: CASSSPWLKANTGELFF

D: .
size: many
J: TRBJ2-1
V: TRBV12-3/TRBV12-4
DNA: TGTGCCAGCAGTTTTACAGGGCGGGATGAGCAGTTCTTC
CDR3: CASSFTGRDEQFF

D: .
size: .
J: TRBJ2-1
V: TRBV20-1
DNA: TGCAGTGCTACCGGGACGACATCCTACAATGAGCAGTTCTTC
CDR3: CSATGTTSYNEQFF

D: .
size: few
J: TRBJ1-1
V: TRBV3-1
DNA: TGTGCCAGCAGCCAAGGTCCGCCGAACACTGAAGCTTTCTTT
CDR3: CASSQGPPNTEAFF

D: TRBD2
size: .
J: TRBJ2-3
V: TRBV10-3
DNA: TGTGCCATCAGTGAGGCCTGGACTAGCGGGGGGCCGACAGATACGCAGTATTTT
CDR3: CAISEAWTSGGPTDTQYF

D: .
size: few
J: TRBJ2-3
V: TRBV7-8
DNA: TGTGCCAGCAGCTTAATCGGGAGAGACACAGATACGCAGTATTTT
CDR3: CASSLIGRDTDTQYF

D: .
size: .
J: TRBJ2-7
V: TRBV9
DNA: TGTGCCAGCAGCTCCAGTTCAGGGGTAGAGCAGTACTTC
CDR3: CASSSSSGVEQYF

D: .
size: few
J: TRBJ2-2
V: TRBV3-1
DNA: TGTGCCAGCAGCCAAGAATGGCTAGAAGACACCGGGGAGCTGTTTTTT
CDR3: CASSQEWLEDTGELFF

D: TRBD2
size: few
J: TRBJ2-1
V: TRBV7-9
DNA: TGTGCCAGCATTGTGGGGGGGAGCTCCTACAATGAGCAGTTCTTC
CDR3: CASIVGGSSYNEQFF

D: .
size: .
J: TRBJ1-1
V: TRBV15
DNA: TGTGCCACCAGCAGAGATCGGCACACTGAAGCTTTCTTT
CDR3: CATSRDRHTEAFF

D: .
size: .
J: TRBJ2-5
V: TRBV6-2/TRBV6-3
DNA: TGTGCCAGCAGTTACACGGGGTTCGATCAAGAGACCCAGTACTTC
CDR3: CASSYTGFDQETQYF

D: .
size: .
J: TRBJ1-1
V: TRBV5-1
DNA: TGCGCCAGCAGCCCCCTTATGAGGGAGGCCCAGGAAGCTTTCTTT
CDR3: CASSPLMREAQEAFF

D: TRBD1
size: few
J: TRBJ2-7
V: TRBV30
DNA: TGTGCCTGGGGGACAGGGTTTTCCTACGAGCAGTACTTC
CDR3: CAWGTGFSYEQYF

D: .
size: many
J: TRBJ2-1
V: TRBV27
DNA: TGTGCCAGCAGTAATATCCCTCCAGGGTACTACAATGAGCAGTTCTTC
CDR3: CASSNIPPGYYNEQFF

D: TRBD2
size: .
J: TRBJ2-3
V: TRBV20-1
DNA: TGCAGTGCTAGACAATACACCGGGACTAGCGGGGACGAGATTAGTACACATACGCAGTATTTT
CDR3: CSARQYTGTSGDEISTHTQYF

D: .
size: .
J: TRBJ2-2
V: TRBV12-3/TRBV12-4
DNA: TGTGCCAGCAGTTTATGGCCCGGGGAAGCGAACACCGGGGAGCTGTTTTTT
CDR3: CASSLWPGEANTGELFF

D: TRBD1
size: few
J: TRBJ2-4
V: TRBV7-9
DNA: TGTGCCAGCAGCTCAGAGGACAGGTCCAAAAACATTCAGTACTTC
CDR3: CASSSEDRSKNIQYF

D: .
size: .
J: TRBJ1-5
V: TRBV7-2
DNA: TGTGCCAGCAGCCAGGGGTTTGCTCAGCCCCAGCATTTT
CDR3: CASSQGFAQPQHF

D: TRBD2
size: many
J: TRBJ2-2
V: TRBV7-7
DNA: TGTGCTAGCAGCTTAGGAAGCTCAAGGACTAGCGGACCCACGGGGGAGCTGTTTTTT
CDR3: CASSLGSSRTSGPTGELFF

D: TRBD1
size: few
J: TRBJ1-2
V: TRBV6-1
DNA: TGTGCCAGCAGCGGGACAGGCTATGGCTACACCTTC
CDR3: CASSGTGYGYTF

D: TRBD1
size: few
J: TRBJ2-5
V: TRBV3-1
DNA: TGTGCCAGCAGCCAACAACTATGGGGACAGGGGCCGAAGACCCAGTACTTC
CDR3: CASSQQLWGQGPKTQYF

D: TRBD2
size: .
J: TRBJ2-1
V: TRBV7-8
DNA: TGTGCCAGCAGCTTGCGACTAGCGGGGCAAAACAATGAGCAGTTCTTC
CDR3: CASSLRLAGQNNEQFF

D: .
size: .
J: TRBJ2-5
V: TRBV5-4
DNA: TGTGCCAGCAGCAACCGGGCAGATGAAGAGACCCAGTACTTC
CDR3: CASSNRADEETQYF

D: .
size: many
J: TRBJ2-2
V: TRBV24-1
DNA: TGTGCCACCAGTGATGGATGGCGAGGGGAGACCGGGGAGCTGTTTTTT
CDR3: CATSDGWRGETGELFF

D: TRBD1
size: once
J: TRBJ2-1
V: TRBV3-1
DNA: TGTGCCAGCAGCCAAGGACAGGGGTTTCCCTACAATGAGCAGTTCTTC
CDR3: CASSQGQGFPYNEQFF

D: .
size: .
J: TRBJ2-5
V: TRBV11-2
DNA: TGTGCCAGCAGCTTAGCGGCAGCAGACCAAGAGACCCAGTACTTC
CDR3: CASSLAAADQETQYF

D: TRBD2
size: few
J: TRBJ2-1
V: TRBV4-1
DNA: TGCGCCAGCAGCCAAGTGGCGGGAGGGACAAGCTCCTACAATGAGCAGTTCTTC
CDR3: CASSQVAGGTSSYNEQFF